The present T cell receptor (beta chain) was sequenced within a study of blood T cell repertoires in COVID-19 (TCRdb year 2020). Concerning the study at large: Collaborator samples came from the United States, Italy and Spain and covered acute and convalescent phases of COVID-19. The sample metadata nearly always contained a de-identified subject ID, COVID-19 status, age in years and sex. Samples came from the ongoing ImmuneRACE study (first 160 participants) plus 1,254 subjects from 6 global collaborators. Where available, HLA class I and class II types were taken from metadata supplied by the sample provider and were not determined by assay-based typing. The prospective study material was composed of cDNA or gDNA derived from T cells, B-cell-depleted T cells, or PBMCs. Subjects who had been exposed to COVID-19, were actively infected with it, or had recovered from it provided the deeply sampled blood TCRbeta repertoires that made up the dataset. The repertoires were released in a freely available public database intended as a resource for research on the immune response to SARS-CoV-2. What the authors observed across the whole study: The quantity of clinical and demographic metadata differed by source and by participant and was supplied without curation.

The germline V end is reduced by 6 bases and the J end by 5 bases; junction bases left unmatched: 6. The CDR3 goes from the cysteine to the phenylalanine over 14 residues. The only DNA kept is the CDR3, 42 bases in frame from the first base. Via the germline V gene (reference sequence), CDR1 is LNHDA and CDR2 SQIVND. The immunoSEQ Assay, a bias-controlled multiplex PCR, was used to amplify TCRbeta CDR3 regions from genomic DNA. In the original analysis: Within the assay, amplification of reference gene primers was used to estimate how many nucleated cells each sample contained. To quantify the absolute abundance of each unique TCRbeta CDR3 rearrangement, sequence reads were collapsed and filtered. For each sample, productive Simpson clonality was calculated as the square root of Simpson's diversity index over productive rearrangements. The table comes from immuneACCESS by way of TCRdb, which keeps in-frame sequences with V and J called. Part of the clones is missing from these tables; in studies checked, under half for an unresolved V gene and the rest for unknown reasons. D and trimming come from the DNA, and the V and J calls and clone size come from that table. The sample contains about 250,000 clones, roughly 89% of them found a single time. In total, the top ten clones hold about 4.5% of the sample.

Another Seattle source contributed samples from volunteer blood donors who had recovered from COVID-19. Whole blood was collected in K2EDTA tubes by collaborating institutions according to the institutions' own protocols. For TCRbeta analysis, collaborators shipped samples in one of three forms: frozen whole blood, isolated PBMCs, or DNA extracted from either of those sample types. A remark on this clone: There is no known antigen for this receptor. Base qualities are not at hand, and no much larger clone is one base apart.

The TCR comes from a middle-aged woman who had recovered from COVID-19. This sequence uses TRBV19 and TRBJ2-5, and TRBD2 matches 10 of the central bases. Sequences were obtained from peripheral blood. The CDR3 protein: CASSGLADGETQYF. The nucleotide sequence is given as TGTGCCAGTAGCGGACTAGCGGATGGGGAGACCCAGTACTTC.